Listed here are 20 T cell receptor beta chains from one sample, sequenced in a study of T cells after yellow fever vaccination. Via MiXCR, TCRdb re-called the 5' RACE reads, giving one row per CDR3 protein. The data show 450,000 to 600,000 distinct CDR3 sequences, around 16% seen once. This material consisted of PBMCs, taken about 5 days after the first yellow fever vaccination. The receptors come from a man aged 18 to 29 who received the YFV17D yellow fever vaccine.

In this sample, this clonotype turned up a few times. V is TRBV3-1 and J is TRBJ2-7; TRBD2 matches at 7 bases. V lost 2 bases to trimming and J lost 3 bases; unmatched junction nucleotides: 10. The length of the CDR3 is 16 residues. CDR1 LGHDT and CDR2 YNNKEL come from the germline V gene (reference sequence). CDR3 DNA: TGTGCCAGCAGCCAATCAGGTCTAGCGGAAAGCTACGAGCAGTACGTC. Translation: CASSQSGLAESYEQYV.

The rearrangement joins TRBV29-1 to TRBJ1-2; 8 bases fit TRBD1. CDR1 is SQVTM and CDR2 is ANQGSEA in the germline V gene. CDR3 length: 14 amino acids. V was clipped by 0 bases and J by 4 bases; unmatched bases: 4. Here the CDR3 reads CSVEDAGQAYGYTF. CDR3 DNA sequence: TGCAGCGTTGAAGATGCGGGACAGGCCTATGGCTACACCTTC. Full variable domain (rest looked up from reference TRBV29-1 and TRBJ1-2): SAVISQKPSRDICQRGTSLTIQCQVDSQVTMMFWYRQQPGQSLTLIATANQGSEATYESGFVIDKFPISRPNLTFSTLTVSNMSPEDSSIYLCSVEDAGQAYGYTFGSGTRLTVV.

This clonotype was seen only a few times. This chain links TRBV6-1 with TRBJ2-7, with 7 bases lining up with TRBD2. The length of the CDR3 is 15 residues. Germline trimming cut 2 bases from V and 4 bases from J; bases unmatched to any gene: 8. CDR1 is MNHNS and CDR2 is SASEGT in the germline V gene. The CDR3 DNA sequence: TGTGCCAGCAGTGAACAGAGCGGGGTTTGGTACGAGCAGTACGTC. It codes for CASSEQSGVWYEQYV.

The CDR3 DNA is TGTGCCAGCAGTACTAGCGGGCCAAATGAGCAGTTCTTC. It specifies CASSTSGPNEQFF. This chain joins TRBV9 and TRBJ2-1; 9 positions agree with TRBD2. The CDR3 loop spans 13 amino acids. The J segment lost 7 bases and the V segment lost 5 bases, leaving 4 bases of the junction unmatched. From germline, CDR1 is SGDLS and CDR2 YYNGEE.

The sample holds a few counts of this clonotype. The J gene is TRBJ1-5, the V gene TRBV29-1, with D possibly being TRBD1 (5 bases). The V and J ends lost 7 bases and 3 bases respectively, with 13 bases between them. Per the germline V gene, CDR1 is SQVTM and CDR2 is ANQGSEA. The CDR3 spans 13 residues. DNA for the CDR3: TGCAGCGCGGGGGACCGGTACAATCAGCCCCAGCATTTT. Its translation: CSAGDRYNQPQHF.

The chain couples TRBV29-1 to TRBJ1-1; TRBD1 might be the D (6 bases). The germline V and J ends were trimmed by 7 bases and 5 bases, with 14 bases remaining between them. CDR1 is SQVTM and CDR2 is ANQGSEA in the germline V gene. CDR3 length: 12 residues. The chain's CDR3 is CSANRVGTEAFF. The CDR3 DNA reads TGCAGCGCCAACAGGGTGGGGACTGAAGCTTTCTTT.

This clonotype occurred a few times. This chain connects TRBV7-9 to TRBJ2-5, with D unclear. In germline, CDR1 is SEHNR, CDR2 FQNEAQ (reference sequence). Trimming cost V 7 bases and J 5 bases, with 17 bases left between them. The CDR3 length is 14 residues. For the CDR3, the DNA is TGTGCCAGCAAGGGCAAAATCCTCACGGAGACCCAGTACTTC. Encoded protein: CASKGKILTETQYF.

This clonotype was seen only a few times. This sequence joins TRBV12-3 or TRBV12-4 and TRBJ1-6; D is ambiguous. Between the trimmed V and J ends, which lost 3 bases and 7 bases, there was a span of 10 bases. The CDR3 totals 14 residues. The CDR3 nucleotides read TGTGCCAGCAGTTTCGTCCAGGAGAATTCACCCCTCCACTTT. Its protein product is CASSFVQENSPLHF.

In its sample, this clonotype was seen a few times. This chain uses TRBV5-1 with TRBJ2-5; D possibly uses TRBD1 or TRBD2 (5 bases each). The CDR3 extends over 13 amino acids. Germline-derived CDR1 and CDR2 are SGHRS and YFSETQ. The germline V and J ends were trimmed by 9 bases and 3 bases, with 15 bases remaining between them. The CDR3 protein is CATSGGGEETQYF. In nucleotides, the CDR3 is TGCGCCACCTCCGGTGGGGGAGAAGAGACCCAGTACTTC. The whole variable domain, filled in from reference TRBV5-1 and TRBJ2-5, reads KAGVTQTPRYLIKTRGQQVTLSCSPISGHRSVSWYQQTPGQGLQFLFEYFSETQRNKGNFPGRFSGRQFSNSRSEMNVSTLELGDSALYLCATSGGGEETQYFGPGTRLLVL.

This clonotype came up a few times. The V and J genes are TRBV5-1 and TRBJ1-3; D remains unclear. CDR1 and CDR2 from the germline V gene are SGHRS and YFSETQ. CDR3 length: 14 amino acids. Trimming stripped 4 bases from V and 2 bases from J, with 10 bases between. In nucleotides, the CDR3 is TGCGCCAGCAGCCCCTTGTCTACTGGAAACACCATATATTTT. Its translation is CASSPLSTGNTIYF. Full variable domain (missing parts from reference TRBV5-1 and TRBJ1-3): KAGVTQTPRYLIKTRGQQVTLSCSPISGHRSVSWYQQTPGQGLQFLFEYFSETQRNKGNFPGRFSGRQFSNSRSEMNVSTLELGDSALYLCASSPLSTGNTIYFGEGSWLTVV.

This clonotype appeared once. This sequence joins TRBV6-1 and TRBJ1-2, with TRBD1 matching 7 bases. CDR1 is MNHNS and CDR2 is SASEGT in the germline V gene. The length of the CDR3 is 14 residues. V was clipped by 7 bases and J by 4 bases; unmatched bases: 9. This chain's CDR3 is CASKPGQRTYGYTF. CDR3 DNA sequence: TGTGCCAGCAAGCCGGGACAGAGAACCTATGGCTACACCTTC.

The chain combines TRBV6-2 or TRBV6-3 with TRBJ2-5; a weak D match, TRBD2 (5 bases). The CDR3 sequence is 15 residues long. Germline CDR1 reads MNHEY; CDR2 reads SVGEGT. Trimming took off 7 bases at V and 2 bases at J, with 17 bases between the two ends. The CDR3 sequence: CASIPSGGGQETQYF. The DNA for the CDR3 is TGTGCCAGCATTCCCTCCGGAGGCGGTCAAGAGACCCAGTACTTC.

The rearrangement uses TRBV15 and TRBJ1-1, with D uncertain. Germline CDR1 LNHNV, CDR2 YYDKDF (reference sequence). V dropped 0 bases and J dropped 2 bases, with 7 bases sitting between them. The CDR3 is 14 residues long. Written as DNA, the CDR3 is TGTGCCACCAGCAGAGATATGGGAAACACTGAAGCTTTCTTT. Its protein product is CATSRDMGNTEAFF.

This clonotype was counted a few times. V gene TRBV12-3 or TRBV12-4 combines with J gene TRBJ2-4; tentative D call: TRBD2 (6 bases). The CDR3 spans 11 residues. The V end lost 6 bases, the J end lost 9 bases, and 9 bases lay between the germline ends. The CDR3 sequence: CASRIGGIQYF. The DNA of the CDR3 is TGTGCCAGCAGAATCGGGGGCATTCAGTACTTC.

This chain connects TRBV12-3 or TRBV12-4 to TRBJ2-2; D remains ambiguous. The CDR3 loop spans 14 amino acids. The V end lost 6 bases, the J end lost 0 bases, and 8 bases lay between the germline ends. The CDR3, as DNA: TGTGCCAGCAGAACAGCCGCGAACACCGGGGAGCTGTTTTTT. Protein sequence: CASRTAANTGELFF.

This clonotype was observed at least ten times. The chain links TRBV24-1 to TRBJ2-1, with 8 bases identical to TRBD1. V lost 3 bases to trimming and J lost 3 bases; unmatched junction nucleotides: 6. CDR1 is KGHDR, CDR2 SFDVKD, per germline. The CDR3 runs 16 residues. The CDR3, as DNA: TGTGCCACCAGTGATAGTGCAGGGGGCCTCTACAATGAGCAGTTCTTC. Translation gives CATSDSAGGLYNEQFF.

This clonotype was detected a few times. The chain employs TRBV20-1 and TRBJ2-7, with D maybe TRBD2 (5 bases). This CDR3 is 13 amino acids long. CDR1 and CDR2 from the germline V gene are DFQATT and SNEGSKA (reference sequence). Trimming took off 5 bases at V and 0 bases at J, with 11 bases between the two ends. The CDR3 sequence: CSAAGTSSYEQYV. DNA for the CDR3: TGCAGTGCTGCCGGAACTAGCTCCTACGAGCAGTACGTC.

This sequence joins TRBV5-1 and TRBJ2-5; 8 nucleotides agree with TRBD1. The CDR3 has 14 residues. Per germline, CDR1 SGHRS and CDR2 YFSETQ. Unmatched junction bases numbered 11, after V lost 7 bases and J lost 6 bases. This CDR3 is CASSPDTGGKTQYF. In nucleotides, the CDR3 is TGCGCCAGCTCCCCTGACACAGGGGGAAAGACCCAGTACTTC.

This sequence joins TRBV27 and TRBJ2-4; D not certain. Looked up from germline, CDR1 is MNHEY and CDR2 is SMNVEV (reference sequence). Deletions cut 4 bases from V and 0 bases from J, with 13 bases between. The CDR3 is made up of 16 amino acids. CDR3 DNA sequence: TGTGCCAGCAGTTCTCGGAATTGGCTAGCCAAAAACATTCAGTACTTC. It translates to CASSSRNWLAKNIQYF.

This clonotype was seen ten or more times. The chain is built from TRBV3-1 and TRBJ2-1, with TRBD2 as a possible D gene (5 bases). The CDR3 covers 12 residues. Trimming removed 3 bases from V and 9 bases from J, with 9 bases in between. The germline V gene has CDR1 LGHDT and CDR2 YNNKEL (reference sequence). DNA of the CDR3: TGTGCCAGCAGCCAGGGAGCGGCTGAGCAGTTCTTC. It yields the protein CASSQGAAEQFF.